The sequence of this TCR beta chain was determined in a study of spatial heterogeneity in lung cancer. Unique molecular identifiers tagged every individual TCR cDNA molecule. From the 5' RACE reads, TCRdb called clonotypes with MiXCR, one entry per CDR3 protein. The table includes 60,000 to 65,000 distinct CDR3 sequences, 8.4% detected once. Time point here: sample taken at primary tumor resection. No cells were sorted before sequencing. The whole RNA sequenced was extracted from tumor, nontumor lung or frozen PBMC. Ten or more counts support this clonotype. This CDR3 comprises 14 residues. Between the trimmed V and J ends, which lost 2 bases and 5 bases, there was a span of 11 bases. Germline V lookup: CDR1 WSHSY, CDR2 SAAADI.

This clonotype was sampled from a female donor with early-stage non-small cell lung cancer. V is TRBV10-2 and J is TRBJ2-3; D remains ambiguous. The sample was PBMCs, taken at surgery. This CDR3 reads CASSEKVTGDTQYF. CDR3 nucleotides: TGCGCCAGCAGTGAGAAGGTCACGGGAGATACGCAGTATTTT.